A single sample is the source of the 26 T cell receptor beta chains below, sequenced in a study of cytomegalovirus exposure and HLA in healthy donors. A multiplex PCR was run with 60 Vbeta primers and 13 Jbeta primers. Repertoires were generated with immunoSEQ multiplex PCR, while TCRdb's copy carries only in-frame clones and drops some. The sample has 140,000 to 150,000 clones, approximately 72% seen once; the top ten hold under 7.5%. Sequencing was done on a sample of PBMCs. The receptors here all came from a woman aged 55-70 years in good health and CMV-seronegative.

V and J are TRBV2 and TRBJ2-1; 12 nucleotides line up with TRBD2. CDR3 size: 15 residues. Germline V gives CDR1 SNHLY, CDR2 FYNNEI. Germline trimming cut 6 bases from V and 6 bases from J; bases unmatched to any gene: 6. CDR3 in amino acids: CASSLTSGSVNEQFF. CDR3 DNA sequence: TGTGCCAGCAGCTTGACTAGCGGGAGTGTCAATGAGCAGTTCTTC.

The V and J genes are TRBV9 and TRBJ2-7; 9 bases line up with TRBD1. The CDR3 consists of 14 residues. J gave up 6 bases and V 0 bases, and 4 bases lay outside the gene matches. Germline V lookup: CDR1 SGDLS, CDR2 YYNGEE. The CDR3 spells CASSVATGGSEQYF. CDR3 DNA sequence: TGTGCCAGCAGCGTAGCGACAGGGGGTAGCGAGCAGTACTTC. The full variable domain, in which reference TRBV9 and TRBJ2-7 provide the parts outside the CDR3, is DSGVTQTPKHLITATGQRVTLRCSPRSGDLSVYWYQQSLDQGLQFLIQYYNGEERAKGNILERFSAQQFPDLHSELNLSSLELGDSALYFCASSVATGGSEQYFGPGTRLTVT.

The CDR3 bases are TGTGCCAGCAGGGCCTCGGGGATCTACGAGCAGTACTTC. It specifies CASRASGIYEQYF. The chain employs TRBV6-1 and TRBJ2-7; TRBD2 is a possible D gene (5 bases). The CDR3 sequence is 13 residues long. The ends were cut back, 6 bases at V and 3 bases at J, with 12 bases in the middle. Germline CDR1 and CDR2: MNHNS and SASEGT.

The chain has TRBV9 and TRBJ2-1; maybe TRBD2 (5 bases). Trimming removed 3 bases at V and 10 bases at J, with 14 bases between. The CDR3 runs to 13 residues. The germline V gene encodes CDR1 SGDLS and CDR2 YYNGEE. The DNA of the CDR3 is TGTGCCAGCAGCGGGACTTTCTTGGGCGAGCAGTTCTTC. This gives the protein CASSGTFLGEQFF.

This chain uses TRBV5-1 with TRBJ2-5, with 13 positions matching TRBD2. After removal of 2 bases from V and 2 bases from J, the junction contained 6 bases not matched to a gene. The CDR3 loop spans 17 amino acids. Per the germline V gene, CDR1 is SGHRS and CDR2 is YFSETQ. This chain's CDR3 is CASSLPLAGGPQETQYF. The CDR3 DNA reads as TGCGCCAGCAGCTTACCACTAGCGGGAGGGCCACAAGAGACCCAGTACTTC.

The chain joins TRBV5-1 to TRBJ2-2, with unresolved D. Germline lookup yields CDR1 SGHRS and CDR2 YFSETQ. The ends were cut back, 0 bases at V and 0 bases at J, with 12 bases in the middle. This CDR3 is built from 17 residues. In DNA, the CDR3 is TGCGCCAGCAGCTTGGGGGCCAGGCAGACGAACACCGGGGAGCTGTTTTTT. Its protein is CASSLGARQTNTGELFF.

In DNA form, the CDR3 reads TGTGCCAGCATTGACACAAATACTTACGAGCAGTACTTC. Its protein product is CASIDTNTYEQYF. The chain uses TRBV28 and TRBJ2-7; D is unresolved. V lost 7 bases and J lost 4, with 14 bases in between. Germline lookup yields CDR1 MDHEN and CDR2 SYDVKM. CDR3 length: 13 amino acids.

This clone was recorded only once. The rearrangement links TRBV25-1 to TRBJ2-7; TRBD1 might be the D (6 bases). The CDR3 spans 14 residues. V lost 0 bases and J 7 bases, leaving 13 bases between the germline ends. Germline V lookup: CDR1 MGHDK, CDR2 SYGVNS. The CDR3 reads CASSEYQDRGEQYF. CDR3 sequence (DNA): TGTGCCAGCAGTGAATATCAGGATAGGGGGGAGCAGTACTTC.

This clone was detected only a few times. The chain uses TRBV5-5 and TRBJ2-2; D is possibly TRBD2 (7 bases). The germline V gene encodes CDR1 SGHKS and CDR2 YYEKEE (reference sequence). V was cut by 4 bases and J by 7 bases, with 14 bases left in between. The CDR3 has 14 amino acids. The CDR3 DNA is TGTGCCAGCAGCCCCGGGGGGCCCATCGGGGAGCTGTTTTTT. The encoded protein is CASSPGGPIGELFF.

The chain combines TRBV18 with TRBJ2-1; D is unclear. The CDR3 extends over 12 amino acids. The germline CDR1 and CDR2 sequences are KGHSH and LQKENI. V dropped 3 bases and J dropped 14 bases, with 14 bases sitting between them. In nucleotides, the CDR3 is TGTGCCAGCTCACCCAAAAGTTTGCCTAAGTTCTTC. It is translated as CASSPKSLPKFF.

J is TRBJ2-7 and V is TRBV28, with TRBD1 matching 8 bases. After removal of 6 bases from V and 4 bases from J, the junction contained 5 bases not matched to a gene. Germline-derived CDR1 and CDR2 are MDHEN and SYDVKM. The length of the CDR3 is 13 residues. The CDR3 region is CASRLTGVYEQYF. The CDR3 region has the DNA TGTGCCAGCAGGTTGACAGGGGTATACGAGCAGTACTTC.

This sequence joins TRBV23-1 and TRBJ2-3; D remains unclear. TRBV23-1 belongs to the ORF category, with a function that is uncertain. This CDR3 comprises 14 residues. The germline V and J ends were trimmed by 8 bases and 2 bases, with 14 bases remaining between them. In nucleotides, the CDR3 is TGCGCCAGCTTCCGCAGGCAGGCCACAGATACGCAGTATTTT. This encodes CASFRRQATDTQYF.

This chain links TRBV9 with TRBJ2-5; unclear D gene. Deletions cut 0 bases from V and 0 bases from J, with 12 bases between. The germline gives CDR1 SGDLS, CDR2 YYNGEE. The CDR3 is 16 residues long. CDR3 bases: TGTGCCAGCAGCGTAGGGCCTGGAGTGTACCAAGAGACCCAGTACTTC. Its protein is CASSVGPGVYQETQYF.

This chain uses TRBV5-1 with TRBJ2-3; 8 nucleotides agree with TRBD1. This CDR3 comprises 16 residues. CDR1 is SGHRS and CDR2 is YFSETQ in the germline V gene. The J segment lost 3 bases and the V segment lost 2 bases, leaving 8 bases of the junction unmatched. The CDR3 DNA follows: TGCGCCAGCAGCTTTTACAGGGGGACTTCAACAGATACGCAGTATTTT. Protein: CASSFYRGTSTDTQYF.

The gene calls are TRBV7-2 and TRBJ2-1, with 8 positions matching TRBD1. This CDR3 is 15 amino acids long. V was pared by 3 bases and J by 3 bases, with 4 bases of the junction left unmatched. Germline values: CDR1 SGHTA, CDR2 FQGNSA. The CDR3 protein is CASSFRTGLYNEQFF. CDR3 sequence (DNA): TGTGCCAGCAGCTTCAGGACAGGGCTCTACAATGAGCAGTTCTTC.

The chain employs TRBV19 and TRBJ2-1; tentative D call: TRBD1 (6 bases). CDR1 is LNHDA and CDR2 is SQIVND in the germline V gene (reference sequence). CDR3 size: 15 residues. The V gene lost 10 bases and the J gene lost 6 bases, with 22 bases spanning the gap. The CDR3 protein is CATPLRDNYRNEQFF. CDR3 in DNA: TGTGCCACTCCTCTCCGGGACAATTACCGCAATGAGCAGTTCTTC.

The chain recombines TRBV11-1 with TRBJ2-3, with D uncertain. The CDR3 runs 14 residues. The V gene's germline CDR1 is SGHAT and CDR2 FQDESV (reference sequence). V lost 2 bases, J lost 2 bases, and 8 bases lay in between. The CDR3 is CASSLSQYTDTQYF. DNA of the CDR3: TGTGCCAGCAGCTTATCCCAGTACACAGATACGCAGTATTTT.

J is TRBJ2-5 and V is TRBV6-1; TRBD1 aligns across 8 bases. The CDR3 totals 15 residues. Germline CDR1 and CDR2: MNHNS and SASEGT. V lost 4 bases, J lost 1 base, and 5 bases stayed unmatched. This CDR3 reads CASSGQDRAQETQYF. CDR3 in DNA: TGTGCCAGCAGTGGGCAGGACAGGGCCCAAGAGACCCAGTACTTC.

The chain recombines TRBV7-6 with TRBJ2-5; D is unresolved. The germline V gene has CDR1 SGHVS and CDR2 FNYEAQ. The length of the CDR3 is 13 residues. The germline V and J ends were trimmed by 1 base and 5 bases, with 8 bases remaining between them. CDR3 DNA sequence: TGTGCCAGCAGCTTAGTCGAGCTGGAGACCCAGTACTTC. Translating gives CASSLVELETQYF.

This chain links TRBV9 with TRBJ2-7; tentatively, D is TRBD1 (5 bases). CDR1 is SGDLS and CDR2 is YYNGEE in the germline V gene. Trimming pared 2 bases from V and 0 bases from J, leaving 15 bases between. The CDR3 contains 16 residues. The CDR3 loop reads CASSVGPSTSSYEQYF. Here the CDR3 DNA reads TGTGCCAGCAGCGTGGGGCCATCTACGAGCTCCTACGAGCAGTACTTC.

The chain carries TRBV7-2 and TRBJ2-2, with unresolved D. The length of the CDR3 is 15 residues. Germline loops: CDR1 SGHTA, CDR2 FQGNSA. Trimming left V 5 bases short and J 0 bases short, with 10 bases between. CDR3 loop: CASSVLGSNTGELFF. CDR3 sequence (DNA): TGTGCCAGCAGCGTCCTCGGGTCGAACACCGGGGAGCTGTTTTTT. The full variable domain, in which reference TRBV7-2 and TRBJ2-2 provide the parts outside the CDR3, is GAGVSQSPSNKVTEKGKDVELRCDPISGHTALYWYRQSLGQGLEFLIYFQGNSAPDKSGLPSDRFSAERTGGSVSTLTIQRTQQEDSAVYLCASSVLGSNTGELFFGEGSRLTVL.

The chain employs TRBV11-2 and TRBJ2-1, with D perhaps TRBD2 (5 bases). The CDR3 is made up of 14 amino acids. CDR1 and CDR2 from the germline V gene are SGHAT and FQNNGV. The V end was cut by 1 base, the J end by 8 bases, with 12 bases between. The DNA for the CDR3 is TGTGCCAGCAGCTTAGTCGGGGAATGGGATGAGCAGTTCTTC. This gives the protein CASSLVGEWDEQFF.

This clone was picked up a small number of times. The V call is TRBV5-4, the J call TRBJ2-5; possibly TRBD1 for D (6 bases). The V and J ends lost 4 bases and 5 bases respectively, with 15 bases between them. The CDR3 totals 14 residues. From germline, CDR1 is SGHNT and CDR2 YYREEE (reference sequence). For the CDR3, the DNA is TGTGCCAGCAGCCGCGCCACAGGGTTGGAGACCCAGTACTTC. Amino acids: CASSRATGLETQYF. The entire variable domain, with the rest obtained from reference TRBV5-4 and TRBJ2-5, is as follows: ETGVTQSPTHLIKTRGQQVTLRCSSQSGHNTVSWYQQALGQGPQFIFQYYREEENGRGNFPPRFSGLQFPNYSSELNVNALELDDSALYLCASSRATGLETQYFGPGTRLLVL.

This clone was detected a few times. The CDR3 DNA reads TGTGCCAGCAGCTCGGACAGGAAGAACTATGGCTACACCTTC. Amino acid sequence: CASSSDRKNYGYTF. This rearrangement joins TRBV11-2 to TRBJ1-2, with TRBD1 identical over 7 bases. This CDR3 has 14 residues. Per germline, CDR1 SGHAT and CDR2 FQNNGV. V gave up 4 bases and J gave up 2 bases; unmatched junction bases: 4.

The rearrangement uses TRBV5-6 and TRBJ2-3; 11 bases are shared with TRBD2. Germline CDR1 reads SGHDT; CDR2 reads YYEEEE. Germline trimming cut 0 bases from V and 6 bases from J; bases unmatched to any gene: 3. The length of the CDR3 is 15 residues. Here the CDR3 reads CASSLGASGRDTQYF. In nucleotides, the CDR3 is TGTGCCAGCAGCTTGGGGGCTAGCGGGAGGGATACGCAGTATTTT.

V usage is TRBV7-8 and J usage is TRBJ2-5; tentatively, D is TRBD2 (5 bases). The CDR3 spans 14 residues. Between the trimmed V and J ends, which lost 5 bases and 0 bases, there was a span of 10 bases. Per the germline V gene, CDR1 is SGHVS and CDR2 is FQNEAQ. For the CDR3, the DNA is TGTGCCAGCAGCGCAGGACTCAACCAAGAGACCCAGTACTTC. It encodes CASSAGLNQETQYF.